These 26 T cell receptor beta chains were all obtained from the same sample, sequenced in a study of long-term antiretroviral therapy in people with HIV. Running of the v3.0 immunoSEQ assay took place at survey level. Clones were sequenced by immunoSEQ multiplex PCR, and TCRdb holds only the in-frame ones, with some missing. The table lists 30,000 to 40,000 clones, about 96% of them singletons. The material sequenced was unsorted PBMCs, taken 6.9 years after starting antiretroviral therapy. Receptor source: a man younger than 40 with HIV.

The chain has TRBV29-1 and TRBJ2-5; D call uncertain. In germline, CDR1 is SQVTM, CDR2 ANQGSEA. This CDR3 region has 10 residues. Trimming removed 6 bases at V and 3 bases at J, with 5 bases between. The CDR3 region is CSVKEETQYF. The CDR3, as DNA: TGCAGCGTGAAAGAAGAGACCCAGTACTTC.

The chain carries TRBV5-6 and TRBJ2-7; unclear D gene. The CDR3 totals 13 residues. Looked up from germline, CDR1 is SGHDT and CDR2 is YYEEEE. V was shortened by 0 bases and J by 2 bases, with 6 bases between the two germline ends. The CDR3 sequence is CASSLEVPYEQYF. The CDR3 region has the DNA TGTGCCAGCAGCTTGGAGGTTCCCTACGAGCAGTACTTC.

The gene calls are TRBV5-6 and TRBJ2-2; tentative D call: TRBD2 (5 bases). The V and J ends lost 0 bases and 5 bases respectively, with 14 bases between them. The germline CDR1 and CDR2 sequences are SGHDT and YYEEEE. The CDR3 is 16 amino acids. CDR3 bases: TGTGCCAGCAGCTTGGTGGAACGGGGATGGACCGGGGAGCTGTTTTTT. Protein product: CASSLVERGWTGELFF.

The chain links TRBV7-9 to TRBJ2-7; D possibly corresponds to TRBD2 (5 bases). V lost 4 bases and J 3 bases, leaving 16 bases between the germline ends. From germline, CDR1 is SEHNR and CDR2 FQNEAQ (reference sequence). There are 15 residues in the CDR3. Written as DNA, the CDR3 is TGTGCCAGCAGCTCCTTCCCCGGGGTTTACTACGAGCAGTACTTC. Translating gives CASSSFPGVYYEQYF.

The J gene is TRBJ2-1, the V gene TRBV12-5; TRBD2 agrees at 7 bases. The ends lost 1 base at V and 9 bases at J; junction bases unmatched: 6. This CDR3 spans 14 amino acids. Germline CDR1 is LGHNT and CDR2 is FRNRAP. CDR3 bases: TGTGCTAGTGGTTTGGGACCGGGGGAGGGTGAGCAGTTCTTC. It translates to CASGLGPGEGEQFF. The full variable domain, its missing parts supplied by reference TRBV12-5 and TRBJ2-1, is DARVTQTPRHKVTEMGQEVTMRCQPILGHNTVFWYRQTMMQGLELLAYFRNRAPLDDSGMPKDRFSAEMPDATLATLKIQPSEPRDSAVYFCASGLGPGEGEQFFGPGTRLTVL.

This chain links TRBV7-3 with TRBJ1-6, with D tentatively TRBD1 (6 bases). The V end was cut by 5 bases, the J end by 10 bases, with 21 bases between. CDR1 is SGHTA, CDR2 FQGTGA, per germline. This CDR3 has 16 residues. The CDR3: CASSTSPRGISSPLHF. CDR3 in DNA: TGTGCCAGCAGCACTTCACCCAGGGGAATATCCTCACCCCTCCACTTT.

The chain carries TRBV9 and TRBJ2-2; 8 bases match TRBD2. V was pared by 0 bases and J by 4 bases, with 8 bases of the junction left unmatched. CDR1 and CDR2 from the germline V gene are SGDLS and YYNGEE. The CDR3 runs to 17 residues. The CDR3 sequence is CASSVDPSGYSTGELFF. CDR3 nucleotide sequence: TGTGCCAGCAGCGTAGACCCTAGCGGGTATTCCACCGGGGAGCTGTTTTTT.

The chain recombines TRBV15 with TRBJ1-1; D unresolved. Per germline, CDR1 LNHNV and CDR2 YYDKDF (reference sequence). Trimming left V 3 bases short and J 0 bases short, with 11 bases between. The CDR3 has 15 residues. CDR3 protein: CATSSKGTLNTEAFF. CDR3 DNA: TGTGCCACCAGCAGCAAGGGAACCCTGAACACTGAAGCTTTCTTT.

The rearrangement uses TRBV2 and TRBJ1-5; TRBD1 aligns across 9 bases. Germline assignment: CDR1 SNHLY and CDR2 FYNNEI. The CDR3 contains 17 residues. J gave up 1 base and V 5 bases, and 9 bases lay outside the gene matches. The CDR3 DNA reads TGTGCCAGCAGTAGGGACAGGGATAGGGGGAGCAATCAGCCCCAGCATTTT. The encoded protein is CASSRDRDRGSNQPQHF.

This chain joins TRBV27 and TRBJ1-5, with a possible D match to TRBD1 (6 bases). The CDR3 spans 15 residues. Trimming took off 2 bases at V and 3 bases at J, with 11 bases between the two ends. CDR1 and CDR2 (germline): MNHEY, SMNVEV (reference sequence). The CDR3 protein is CASSLAGALNQPQHF. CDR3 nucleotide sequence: TGTGCCAGCAGTTTAGCAGGGGCTCTCAATCAGCCCCAGCATTTT.

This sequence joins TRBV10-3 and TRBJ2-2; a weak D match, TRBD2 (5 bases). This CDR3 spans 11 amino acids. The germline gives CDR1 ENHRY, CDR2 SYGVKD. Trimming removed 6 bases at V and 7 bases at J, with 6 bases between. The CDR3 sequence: CAIREVGELFF. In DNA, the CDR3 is TGTGCCATCAGGGAGGTCGGGGAGCTGTTTTTT.

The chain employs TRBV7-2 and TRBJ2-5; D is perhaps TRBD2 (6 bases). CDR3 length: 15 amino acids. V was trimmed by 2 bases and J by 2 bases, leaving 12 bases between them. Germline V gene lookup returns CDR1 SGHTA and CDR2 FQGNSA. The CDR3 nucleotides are TGTGCCAGCAGCTTATATGGGACTCCACAAGAGACCCAGTACTTC. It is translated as CASSLYGTPQETQYF.

The chain's CDR3 is CASTPGTSLDYEQYF. CDR3 nucleotide sequence: TGCGCCAGCACCCCCGGGACTAGTCTTGACTACGAGCAGTACTTC. This rearrangement joins TRBV5-1 to TRBJ2-7; 8 bases fit TRBD2. Losses at the gene ends were 6 bases for V and 3 bases for J; bases not matched to a gene: 11. Germline-derived CDR1 and CDR2 are SGHRS and YFSETQ. CDR3 length: 15 residues.

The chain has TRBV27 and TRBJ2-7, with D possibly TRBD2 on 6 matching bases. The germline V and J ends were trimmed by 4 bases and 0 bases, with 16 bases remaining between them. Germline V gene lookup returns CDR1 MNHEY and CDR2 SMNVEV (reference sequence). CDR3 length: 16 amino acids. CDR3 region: CASSSSRDGGSYEQYF. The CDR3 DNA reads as TGTGCCAGCAGTTCTTCCCGGGACGGGGGCTCCTACGAGCAGTACTTC.

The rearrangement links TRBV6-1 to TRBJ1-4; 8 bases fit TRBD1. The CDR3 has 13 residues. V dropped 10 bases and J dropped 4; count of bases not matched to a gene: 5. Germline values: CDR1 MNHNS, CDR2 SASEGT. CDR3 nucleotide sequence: TGTGCCATCCAGGGGGCCCTTAATGAAAAACTGTTTTTT. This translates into CAIQGALNEKLFF.

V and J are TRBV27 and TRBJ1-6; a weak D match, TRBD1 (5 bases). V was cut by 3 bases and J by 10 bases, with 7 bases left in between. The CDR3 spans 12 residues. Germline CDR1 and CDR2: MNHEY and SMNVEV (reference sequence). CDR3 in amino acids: CASSLPGSPLHF. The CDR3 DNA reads TGTGCCAGCAGTTTGCCAGGGTCACCCCTCCACTTT.

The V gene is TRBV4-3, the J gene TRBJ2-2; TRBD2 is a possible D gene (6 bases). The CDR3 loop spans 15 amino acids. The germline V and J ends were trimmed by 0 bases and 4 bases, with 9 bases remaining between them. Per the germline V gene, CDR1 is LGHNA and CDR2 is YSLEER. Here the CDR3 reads CASSQERDLTGELFF. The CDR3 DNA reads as TGCGCCAGCAGCCAAGAGCGGGACCTCACCGGGGAGCTGTTTTTT.

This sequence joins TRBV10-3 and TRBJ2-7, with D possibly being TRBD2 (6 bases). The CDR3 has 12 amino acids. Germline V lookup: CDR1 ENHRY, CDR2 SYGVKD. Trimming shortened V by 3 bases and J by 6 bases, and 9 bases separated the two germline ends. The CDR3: CAISDIGGEQYF. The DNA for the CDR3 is TGTGCCATCAGTGATATCGGGGGCGAGCAGTACTTC.

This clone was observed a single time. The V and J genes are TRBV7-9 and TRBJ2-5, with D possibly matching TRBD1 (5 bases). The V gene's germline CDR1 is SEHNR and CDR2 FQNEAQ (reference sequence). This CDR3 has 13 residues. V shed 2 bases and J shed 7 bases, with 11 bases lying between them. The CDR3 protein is CASSLTAQGTQYF. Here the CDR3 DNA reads TGTGCCAGCAGCTTAACGGCTCAGGGGACCCAGTACTTC.

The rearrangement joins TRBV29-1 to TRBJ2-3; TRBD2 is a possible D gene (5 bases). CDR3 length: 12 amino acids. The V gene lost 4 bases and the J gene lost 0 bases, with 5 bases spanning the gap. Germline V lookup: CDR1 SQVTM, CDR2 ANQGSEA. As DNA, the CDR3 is TGCAGCGTTGCGGGGAGCACAGATACGCAGTATTTT. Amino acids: CSVAGSTDTQYF.

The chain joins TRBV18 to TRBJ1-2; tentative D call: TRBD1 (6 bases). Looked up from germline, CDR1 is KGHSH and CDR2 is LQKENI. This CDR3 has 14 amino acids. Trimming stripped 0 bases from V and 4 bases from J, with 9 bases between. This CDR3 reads CASSPPGQPYGYTF. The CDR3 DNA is TGTGCCAGCTCACCACCAGGACAGCCCTATGGCTACACCTTC.

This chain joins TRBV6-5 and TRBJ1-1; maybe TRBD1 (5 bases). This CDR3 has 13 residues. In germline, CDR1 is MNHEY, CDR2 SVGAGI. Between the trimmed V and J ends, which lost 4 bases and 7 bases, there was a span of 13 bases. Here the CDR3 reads CASSFGTDREAFF. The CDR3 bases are TGTGCCAGCAGTTTTGGGACGGATCGTGAAGCTTTCTTT.

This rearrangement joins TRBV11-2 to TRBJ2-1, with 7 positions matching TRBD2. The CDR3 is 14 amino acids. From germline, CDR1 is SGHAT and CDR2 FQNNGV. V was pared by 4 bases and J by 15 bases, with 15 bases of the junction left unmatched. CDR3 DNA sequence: TGTGCCAGCAGCTGGGGAGGAATGGGGGGAGGGCTGTTCTTC. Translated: CASSWGGMGGGLFF.

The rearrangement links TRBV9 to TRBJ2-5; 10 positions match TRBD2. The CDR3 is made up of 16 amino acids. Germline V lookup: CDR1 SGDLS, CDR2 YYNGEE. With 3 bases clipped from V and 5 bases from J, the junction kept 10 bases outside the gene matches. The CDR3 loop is CASSDGGLAGAETQYF. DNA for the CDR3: TGTGCCAGCAGCGACGGGGGGCTAGCGGGGGCGGAGACCCAGTACTTC.

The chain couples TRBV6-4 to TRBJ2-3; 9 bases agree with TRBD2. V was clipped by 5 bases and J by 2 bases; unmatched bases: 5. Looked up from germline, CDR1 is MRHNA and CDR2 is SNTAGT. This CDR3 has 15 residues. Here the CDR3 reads CASSPAGGFTDTQYF. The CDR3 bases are TGTGCCAGCAGTCCGGCGGGAGGGTTCACAGATACGCAGTATTTT.

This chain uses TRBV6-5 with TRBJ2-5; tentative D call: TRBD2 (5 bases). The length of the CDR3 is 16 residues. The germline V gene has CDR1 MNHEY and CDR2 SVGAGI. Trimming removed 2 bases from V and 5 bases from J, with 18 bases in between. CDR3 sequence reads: CASSYEAGLGRETQYF. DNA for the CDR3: TGTGCCAGCAGTTACGAGGCGGGCCTCGGGCGGGAGACCCAGTACTTC.